This record concerns one TCR beta chain sequence. The record originates from a study of blood T cell repertoires in COVID-19. The CDR3 length is 11 residues. CDR1 SGHTA and CDR2 FQGNSA come from the germline V gene. V was trimmed by 6 bases and J by 10 bases, leaving 10 bases between them. The data were produced by immunoSEQ multiplex PCR, yet TCRdb's version contains in-frame clones alone and is incomplete. Of more than 35,000 clones listed, 70% to 90% were seen once; the top ten hold 34%. The chain has TRBV7-2 and TRBJ2-1; D is possibly TRBD2 (5 bases). Input material: peripheral blood. This TCR derives from a man in his 70s with active COVID-19. The CDR3 is CASRGVGEQFF. CDR3 bases: TGTGCCAGCAGGGGAGTAGGCGAGCAGTTCTTC.